The clone carrying this T cell receptor (beta chain) was seen a handful of times. TCRdb re-called the RT-PCR reads through MiXCR, storing one row per CDR3 protein. This sample has about 680,000 distinct CDR3 sequences; 12% to 15% occur once, and the top ten carry about 3.6%. Trimming took off 1 base at V and 0 bases at J, with 7 bases between the two ends. Germline CDR1 is SGHTA and CDR2 is FQGNSA. The CDR3 loop spans 15 amino acids. The V call is TRBV7-2, the J call TRBJ1-3; perhaps TRBD1 as D (5 bases). The clonotype was recovered from a female donor in good health, serving as a healthy control. The specimen was memory CD4+ T cells from blood. The CDR3 loop reads CASSLGGSSGNTIYF. The CDR3 coding sequence is TGTGCCAGCAGCTTAGGGGGCAGCTCTGGAAACACCATATATTTT.